This is a list of T cell receptor beta chains from one sample in a study of shared clonotypes between healthy human individuals. Measured with immunoSEQ multiplex PCR; TCRdb has only the in-frame clones, and not every one. The sample comprises millions of clones, 93% of which are singletons, and under 2% rests with the top ten. Source material: naive CD8+ T cells from PBMCs. The source is a man between 18 and 29 years old in good health. Some clones in this sample may be carry-over from other donors' samples. Both conserved end residues are part of each CDR3. The D gene is left open where the match is weak. Clone size is shown for a subset of rows, as once, few, many or a class of expanded clone.

CDR3 DNA: TGTGCCAGCAGCCACGGAGGGGATCTGACCGGGGAGCTGTTTTTT; CDR3 protein: CASSHGGDLTGELFF; CDR3 length: 15; D gene: NA; J gene: TRBJ2-2; V gene: TRBV7-9; clone size: NA
CDR3 DNA: TGTGCCAGCAGCTACAATGGACAGTCTTACTACGAGCAGTACTTC; CDR3 protein: CASSYNGQSYYEQYF; CDR3 length: 15; D gene: NA; J gene: TRBJ2-7; V gene: TRBV27; clone size: NA
CDR3 DNA: TGTGCCAGTAGTGTGGCGACAGGCCCCTACGAGCAGTACTTC; CDR3 protein: CASSVATGPYEQYF; CDR3 length: 14; D gene: NA; J gene: TRBJ2-7; V gene: TRBV19; clone size: NA
CDR3 DNA: TGTGCCAGCTCTAATGGGGCGGGAGGGCGTCCCGGGGAGACCCAGTACTTC; CDR3 protein: CASSNGAGGRPGETQYF; CDR3 length: 17; D gene: TRBD2; J gene: TRBJ2-5; V gene: TRBV7-9; clone size: NA
CDR3 DNA: TGTGCCAGTAGCTCCGGATCCTACGAGCAGTACTTC; CDR3 protein: CASSSGSYEQYF; CDR3 length: 12; D gene: NA; J gene: TRBJ2-7; V gene: TRBV19; clone size: NA
CDR3 DNA: TGTGCCAGCAGTTACGGTCAGGCTGGCTACGAGCAGTACTTC; CDR3 protein: CASSYGQAGYEQYF; CDR3 length: 14; D gene: NA; J gene: TRBJ2-7; V gene: TRBV6-5; clone size: NA
CDR3 DNA: TGTGCCAGCAGCATACCAGCGGGAGAGGCAGAGACCCAGTACTTC; CDR3 protein: CASSIPAGEAETQYF; CDR3 length: 15; D gene: TRBD2; J gene: TRBJ2-5; V gene: TRBV7-9; clone size: NA
CDR3 DNA: TGTGCCAGCAGTGAAATTTTAGCGGGGCTCAATGAGCAGTTCTTC; CDR3 protein: CASSEILAGLNEQFF; CDR3 length: 15; D gene: TRBD2; J gene: TRBJ2-1; V gene: TRBV2; clone size: once
CDR3 DNA: TGTGCCTGGAGTGCGGACATCAATAATTCACCCCTCCACTTT; CDR3 protein: CAWSADINNSPLHF; CDR3 length: 14; D gene: NA; J gene: TRBJ1-6; V gene: TRBV30; clone size: NA
CDR3 DNA: TGTGCCAGCAGTTACGGAGAGAACTATGGCTACACCTTC; CDR3 protein: CASSYGENYGYTF; CDR3 length: 13; D gene: NA; J gene: TRBJ1-2; V gene: TRBV6-5; clone size: once
CDR3 DNA: TGCGCCAGCAGCCAAGATTTAGCGAGGCAGAGGGACAATGAGCAGTTCTTC; CDR3 protein: CASSQDLARQRDNEQFF; CDR3 length: 17; D gene: NA; J gene: TRBJ2-1; V gene: TRBV4-3; clone size: NA
CDR3 DNA: TGTGCCAGCAGTCCTGACGGAGAGACCCAGTACTTC; CDR3 protein: CASSPDGETQYF; CDR3 length: 12; D gene: NA; J gene: TRBJ2-5; V gene: TRBV5-4; clone size: NA
CDR3 DNA: TGTGCCAGCAGCTTAGCGCGATCTGAGCAGTTCTTC; CDR3 protein: CASSLARSEQFF; CDR3 length: 12; D gene: NA; J gene: TRBJ2-1; V gene: TRBV11-2; clone size: NA
CDR3 DNA: TGTGCCAGCAGTTTAGGCGGGAGGGCTTACGAGCAGTACTTC; CDR3 protein: CASSLGGRAYEQYF; CDR3 length: 14; D gene: TRBD2; J gene: TRBJ2-7; V gene: TRBV27; clone size: NA
CDR3 DNA: TGTGCCAGCAGCATTGCGGGGGCAGTTCTCCACGAGCAGTACTTC; CDR3 protein: CASSIAGAVLHEQYF; CDR3 length: 15; D gene: NA; J gene: TRBJ2-7; V gene: TRBV6-5; clone size: once
CDR3 DNA: TGTGCCACCCGGGGCTTAGGGGGGGAGCGTGGCTACACCTTC; CDR3 protein: CATRGLGGERGYTF; CDR3 length: 14; D gene: NA; J gene: TRBJ1-2; V gene: TRBV6-5; clone size: NA
CDR3 DNA: TGCGCCAGCAGGGGGCGAGTGGATGAGCAGTTCTTC; CDR3 protein: CASRGRVDEQFF; CDR3 length: 12; D gene: NA; J gene: TRBJ2-1; V gene: TRBV5-1; clone size: NA
CDR3 DNA: TGTGCCAGCAGCCGCGGACTAGCGGGAATCTCAGATACGCAGTATTTT; CDR3 protein: CASSRGLAGISDTQYF; CDR3 length: 16; D gene: TRBD2; J gene: TRBJ2-3; V gene: TRBV2; clone size: NA
CDR3 DNA: TGTGCCACCACAGGGATTATGCGGACTGAAGCTTTCTTT; CDR3 protein: CATTGIMRTEAFF; CDR3 length: 13; D gene: NA; J gene: TRBJ1-1; V gene: TRBV6-6; clone size: NA
CDR3 DNA: TGTGCCAGCAGCTTAAATAGCGGGAAGGGTAGGGAGCTGTTTTTT; CDR3 protein: CASSLNSGKGRELFF; CDR3 length: 15; D gene: TRBD2; J gene: TRBJ2-2; V gene: TRBV7-3; clone size: once
CDR3 DNA: TGTGCCAGTAGTATAGGCCAGGGATCCTACAATGAGCAGTTCTTC; CDR3 protein: CASSIGQGSYNEQFF; CDR3 length: 15; D gene: NA; J gene: TRBJ2-1; V gene: TRBV19; clone size: NA
CDR3 DNA: TGTGCCTGGACCACAGGGTACGAGCAGTACTTC; CDR3 protein: CAWTTGYEQYF; CDR3 length: 11; D gene: NA; J gene: TRBJ2-7; V gene: TRBV30; clone size: NA
CDR3 DNA: TGTGCCAGTAGTATAATCAGGGGCTCCAATGAGCAGTTCTTC; CDR3 protein: CASSIIRGSNEQFF; CDR3 length: 14; D gene: NA; J gene: TRBJ2-1; V gene: TRBV19; clone size: NA
CDR3 DNA: TGTGCCAGCAGCCCGACTAGCGGGAGGGACTACAATGAGCAGTTCTTC; CDR3 protein: CASSPTSGRDYNEQFF; CDR3 length: 16; D gene: TRBD2; J gene: TRBJ2-1; V gene: TRBV7-9; clone size: NA
CDR3 DNA: TGTGCCAGCAGTTACAGGCCCAAAGAGACCCAGTACTTC; CDR3 protein: CASSYRPKETQYF; CDR3 length: 13; D gene: NA; J gene: TRBJ2-5; V gene: TRBV28; clone size: NA
CDR3 DNA: TGTGCCAGCAGTTCCCCCCGGGGCAGCTCCTACGAGCAGTACTTC; CDR3 protein: CASSSPRGSSYEQYF; CDR3 length: 15; D gene: NA; J gene: TRBJ2-7; V gene: TRBV28; clone size: NA
CDR3 DNA: TGTGCCAGCACCTTGGACCGACGGAACTACAATGAGCAGTTCTTC; CDR3 protein: CASTLDRRNYNEQFF; CDR3 length: 15; D gene: NA; J gene: TRBJ2-1; V gene: TRBV6-6; clone size: NA
CDR3 DNA: TGCGCCAGCAGCACCCCCAGGACCACCGGGGAGCTGTTTTTT; CDR3 protein: CASSTPRTTGELFF; CDR3 length: 14; D gene: NA; J gene: TRBJ2-2; V gene: TRBV4-1; clone size: NA
CDR3 DNA: TGTGCCAGCGCTTTAGGGACTGAAGCTTTCTTT; CDR3 protein: CASALGTEAFF; CDR3 length: 11; D gene: NA; J gene: TRBJ1-1; V gene: TRBV7-9; clone size: NA
CDR3 DNA: TGTGCCAGCAGCGTCAGCGGGACCACCTACGAGCAGTACTTC; CDR3 protein: CASSVSGTTYEQYF; CDR3 length: 14; D gene: TRBD2; J gene: TRBJ2-7; V gene: TRBV9; clone size: NA
CDR3 DNA: TGTGCCAGCAGTTCTCCCCGACAGGGACGCAATGAGCAGTTCTTC; CDR3 protein: CASSSPRQGRNEQFF; CDR3 length: 15; D gene: TRBD1; J gene: TRBJ2-1; V gene: TRBV28; clone size: NA
CDR3 DNA: TGTGCCGGCGGGGGAGAAAAACTGTTTTTT; CDR3 protein: CAGGGEKLFF; CDR3 length: 10; D gene: NA; J gene: TRBJ1-4; V gene: TRBV30; clone size: NA
CDR3 DNA: TGTGCCAGCAGTCGGGTGAACACTGAAGCTTTCTTT; CDR3 protein: CASSRVNTEAFF; CDR3 length: 12; D gene: NA; J gene: TRBJ1-1; V gene: TRBV6-5; clone size: NA
CDR3 DNA: TGTGCCAGCAGCTTTAGGCAGGACACTGAAGCTTTCTTT; CDR3 protein: CASSFRQDTEAFF; CDR3 length: 13; D gene: NA; J gene: TRBJ1-1; V gene: TRBV11-2; clone size: NA
CDR3 DNA: TGTGCCAGCAGCCCTTTGGGGGGAAACAGGGGTCGGGAGACCCAGTACTTC; CDR3 protein: CASSPLGGNRGRETQYF; CDR3 length: 17; D gene: NA; J gene: TRBJ2-5; V gene: TRBV27; clone size: NA
CDR3 DNA: TGTGCCAGCAGCTTAGCCCCGGGACAGAACACTGAAGCTTTCTTT; CDR3 protein: CASSLAPGQNTEAFF; CDR3 length: 15; D gene: NA; J gene: TRBJ1-1; V gene: TRBV7-9; clone size: NA
CDR3 DNA: TGTGCCAGCAGCGAGACAGGAGCCCATTCTGGAAACACCATATATTTT; CDR3 protein: CASSETGAHSGNTIYF; CDR3 length: 16; D gene: NA; J gene: TRBJ1-3; V gene: TRBV9; clone size: NA
CDR3 DNA: TGTGCCAGCAGCCCAGGACTAGATGAAAAACTGTTTTTT; CDR3 protein: CASSPGLDEKLFF; CDR3 length: 13; D gene: NA; J gene: TRBJ1-4; V gene: TRBV7-9; clone size: NA
CDR3 DNA: TGTGCCAGCAGTCCTTCTCCGGGAGGGCGGGAGACCCAGTACTTC; CDR3 protein: CASSPSPGGRETQYF; CDR3 length: 15; D gene: TRBD2; J gene: TRBJ2-5; V gene: TRBV6-6; clone size: NA
CDR3 DNA: TGTGCCAGCAGTCAGACTCGACAGGTCTCAGCTCAGCCCCAGCATTTT; CDR3 protein: CASSQTRQVSAQPQHF; CDR3 length: 16; D gene: NA; J gene: TRBJ1-5; V gene: TRBV27; clone size: NA
CDR3 DNA: TGTGCCAGCAGCTTGGGGGCTAACGAGCAGTACTTC; CDR3 protein: CASSLGANEQYF; CDR3 length: 12; D gene: NA; J gene: TRBJ2-7; V gene: TRBV5-4; clone size: NA
CDR3 DNA: TGTGCCAGCAGTGAAATCGAAGGGTGGAGCACTGAAGCTTTCTTT; CDR3 protein: CASSEIEGWSTEAFF; CDR3 length: 15; D gene: NA; J gene: TRBJ1-1; V gene: TRBV6-1; clone size: NA
CDR3 DNA: TGTGCCAGCAGCGTAGATGGGGGGTTAGGCACTGAAGCTTTCTTT; CDR3 protein: CASSVDGGLGTEAFF; CDR3 length: 15; D gene: NA; J gene: TRBJ1-1; V gene: TRBV9; clone size: NA
CDR3 DNA: TGTGCCAGCAGCTTACGTCCCCACTACGAGCAGTACTTC; CDR3 protein: CASSLRPHYEQYF; CDR3 length: 13; D gene: NA; J gene: TRBJ2-7; V gene: TRBV11-3; clone size: NA
CDR3 DNA: TGTGCCAGCAGCGGGACTAGCGGGAGTGGGAATGAGCAGTTCTTC; CDR3 protein: CASSGTSGSGNEQFF; CDR3 length: 15; D gene: TRBD2; J gene: TRBJ2-1; V gene: TRBV9; clone size: NA
CDR3 DNA: TGTGCCAGCAGCCAAGATCCCTCTTTCGGAGAGCGAGCCGAGCAGTACTTC; CDR3 protein: CASSQDPSFGERAEQYF; CDR3 length: 17; D gene: NA; J gene: TRBJ2-7; V gene: TRBV4-2; clone size: NA
CDR3 DNA: TGTGCCAGCAGCCAAGGCCTGGGGGCCAGCACAGATACGCAGTATTTT; CDR3 protein: CASSQGLGASTDTQYF; CDR3 length: 16; D gene: NA; J gene: TRBJ2-3; V gene: TRBV14; clone size: NA
CDR3 DNA: TGTGCCAGCAGAAGACAGGGGGCCTATGGCTACACCTTC; CDR3 protein: CASRRQGAYGYTF; CDR3 length: 13; D gene: TRBD1; J gene: TRBJ1-2; V gene: TRBV28; clone size: NA
CDR3 DNA: TGCAGCGTTGAAGATCGGGGGACAGGGTTGTATGGGGAGCTGTTTTTT; CDR3 protein: CSVEDRGTGLYGELFF; CDR3 length: 16; D gene: TRBD1; J gene: TRBJ2-2; V gene: TRBV29-1; clone size: NA
CDR3 DNA: TGTGCCAGCAGTGAAGTCGATGAAATCACAGATACGCAGTATTTT; CDR3 protein: CASSEVDEITDTQYF; CDR3 length: 15; D gene: NA; J gene: TRBJ2-3; V gene: TRBV6-1; clone size: NA
CDR3 DNA: TGTGCCAGCAGCTTCGACCGGGACAGGGGGCGTGAAAAACTGTTTTTT; CDR3 protein: CASSFDRDRGREKLFF; CDR3 length: 16; D gene: TRBD1; J gene: TRBJ1-4; V gene: TRBV5-4; clone size: once
CDR3 DNA: TGTGCCTGGAGTTTGACAGGGGCGGGTGAGCAGTACTTC; CDR3 protein: CAWSLTGAGEQYF; CDR3 length: 13; D gene: TRBD1; J gene: TRBJ2-7; V gene: TRBV30; clone size: NA
CDR3 DNA: TGTGCCAGTAGTATAGACCGATCTCGGTCCTACGAGCAGTACTTC; CDR3 protein: CASSIDRSRSYEQYF; CDR3 length: 15; D gene: NA; J gene: TRBJ2-7; V gene: TRBV19; clone size: NA